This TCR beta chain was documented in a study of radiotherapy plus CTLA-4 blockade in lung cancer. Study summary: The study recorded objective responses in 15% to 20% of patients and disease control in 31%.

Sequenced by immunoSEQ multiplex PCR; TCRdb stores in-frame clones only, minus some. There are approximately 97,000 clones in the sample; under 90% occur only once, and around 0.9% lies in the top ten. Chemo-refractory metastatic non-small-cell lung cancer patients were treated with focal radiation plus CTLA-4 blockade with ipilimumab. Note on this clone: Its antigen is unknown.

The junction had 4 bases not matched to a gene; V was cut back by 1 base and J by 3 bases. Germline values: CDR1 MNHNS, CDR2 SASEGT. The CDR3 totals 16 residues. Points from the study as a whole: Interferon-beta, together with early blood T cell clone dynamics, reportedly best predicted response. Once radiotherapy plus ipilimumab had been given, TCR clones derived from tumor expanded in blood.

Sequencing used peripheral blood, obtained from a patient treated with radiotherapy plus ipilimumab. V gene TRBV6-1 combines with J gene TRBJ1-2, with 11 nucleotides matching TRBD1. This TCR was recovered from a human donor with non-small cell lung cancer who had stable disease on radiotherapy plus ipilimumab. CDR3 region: CASSEEWTGGDYGYTF. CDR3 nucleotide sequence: TGTGCCAGCAGTGAAGAGTGGACAGGGGGCGACTATGGCTACACCTTC.